The source of this T cell receptor beta chain is a study of cytomegalovirus exposure and HLA in healthy donors (dated by TCRdb to about 2017). Background for the entire study: In an earlier analysis of 450 to 750 of the donors, under 300 Gb of sequence data and 117 million unique TCR beta sequences from about 190 million T cells were reported. About 280 gigabases of sequencing data and 70 million to 95 million unique TCR sequences made up an early release that covered approximately 650 HLA-typed donors. Of the roughly 390 genotyped donors, about 80% fell in the genetic ancestry cluster associated with self-reported Caucasian donors. The study aimed to test whether cataloging public T cell receptors could reveal signatures of past pathogen exposure. Using immunosequencing, the study profiled T cell repertoires from around 670 subjects and related those repertoires to cytomegalovirus serostatus. In addition to the first cohort of approximately 670 subjects, a separate validation cohort of some 120 different subjects was used. The study combined high-throughput TCR immunosequencing, statistical association of individual TCRs with disease status, and machine learning to predict cytomegalovirus infection status. A later analysis re-analyzed previously published TCR beta repertoires from 550 to 700 donors and added high-resolution HLA genotyping to study TCR occurrence patterns. Rather than drawing on any new phenotypic data, the later analysis identified candidate immune exposures from TCR beta sequences and the way those sequences occurred across donors. To decide whether each TCR beta V gene segment behaved as functional or pseudogenic, an earlier analysis of some 540 of the donors relied on high-throughput TCR beta sequencing. Donor age, sex, ethnicity and CMV serostatus were compiled alongside the repertoire data. In a later genetic analysis, genome-wide SNP genotypes for about 65% of the 666 donors were used, and that subset was treated as a discovery cohort. All discovery cohort repertoires had been generated using a single sequencing platform. HLA typing covered class I and class II loci at four-digit resolution. The number of typed donors differed by locus: 629-630 for A, B, C, DRB1 and DQB1; some 500 for DQA1; around 580 for DPA1; and about 470 for DPB1. About five DR-DQ haplotypes were treated as single units for association and clustering because of strong linkage in the cohort. Among roughly 370 genotyped donors of the cohort, an average of about 240,000 unique TCR beta nucleotide sequences were sequenced per donor, roughly 20% of them non-productive. What the authors observed across the whole study: Broadly in line with IMGT annotations, most TCR beta V segments showed up in productive rearrangements about 87% or about 30% of the time in an earlier analysis of several hundred of the donors. In both the original and validation cohorts, the classifier was reported to diagnose cytomegalovirus status with high specificity and sensitivity. According to the authors, the approach could potentially be generalized to other disease states and immunological phenotypes. A cluster of highly shared sequence variants was judged likely to represent a technical artifact of the sequencing pipeline. When HLA alleles, especially DR and DQ, strongly co-occurred, attributing TCR associations to individual alleles was difficult. Because some donors lacked HLA typing at each locus, the association tests relied only on the typed subset. Roughly uniform sequencing depth across donors was assumed in presence/absence analyses, although this assumption may not hold. Most TCR sequences were seen in very few donors, while some public TCRs were found in many individuals. Several of the top co-occurrence clusters appeared to be linked to parvovirus B19, influenza, CMV and Epstein-Barr virus, according to a later analysis. In a later genetic analysis, fewer N-insertions in productive TCRs were reported among donors in an Asian-associated ancestry cluster than the roughly 700-donor mean. In a later analysis, HLA-associated TCR beta chains showed more clonal expansion and lower generation probabilities than non-associated chains that were equally common. According to a later analysis, most CMV-associated TCR beta chains appeared to be HLA-restricted, and the HLA associations seemed to be driven largely by CMV exposure. A further reported finding was that TCR beta sequences accurately predicted the HLA-A and HLA-B alleles for most subjects in the first cohort. The study listed 150 to 200 TCR beta chains as associated with cytomegalovirus. V-gene and J-gene trimming of TCR beta chains was associated with a missense DCLRE1C variant in a later genetic analysis, and the association was replicated in an independent cohort. In a later analysis, some 18,000 TCR beta sequences were associated with specific HLA alleles at a false discovery rate of 0.05. Fewer than 20 rarely observed V segments, including chromosome 9 orphons, were excluded from the earlier analysis of some 590 of the donors because counts were too low. Correlated functional status among segregating V segments might reflect linkage disequilibrium, but an unknown experimental factor could not be ruled out. A few of the identified cytomegalovirus-associated TCR beta chains were confirmed in vitro to be specific for cytomegalovirus antigens. A later analysis found that TCR association rates varied across HLA loci, with DRB1 alleles showing the most associated TCRs and HLA-C alleles the fewest. CMV serostatus was the only immune exposure information available for the cohort. This cohort had only TCR beta chains sequenced, and the lack of alpha or paired-chain data limited which features could be detected.

In total, approximately 700 healthy bone marrow donors made up the cohort. Cohort members were all nominally healthy when sampled, although unrecorded immune exposures were likely present. The donor was CMV seronegative and was included in the group of several hundred seronegative cohort members. Each donor provided a peripheral blood sample, and peripheral blood mononuclear cells were used for TCR beta sequencing. Genomic DNA extraction from the blood cell samples was performed with the Qiagen DNeasy Blood Extraction Kit. This clone turned up a few times. Its antigen is still unknown. Nothing much larger sits one base from this clone, and base qualities are not available. Libraries were built with the immunoSEQ multiplex PCR assay. A mixture of 60 forward primers for TCR Vbeta segments and 13 reverse primers for TCR Jbeta segments was used in the multiplex PCR. The CDR3 region of rearranged TCR beta genes was amplified from genomic DNA by a multiplex PCR assay. On the Illumina HiSeq System, the amplified TCR beta libraries were sequenced as 87-base-pair reads. As for the authors' bioinformatics: In a later analysis, tens of millions of unique TCR beta chains were counted across the 690 or so repertoires, and roughly 11 million of these chains were shared by at least two donors. To remove PCR and sequencing errors, raw reads were error-corrected and collapsed into unique sequences using a nearest-neighbor algorithm that merged closely related sequences. CDR3 sequences were aligned to IMGT reference sequences to assign V, D and J gene segments. For a sequence to be retained, a match of at least six nucleotides was required to both a V gene segment and a J gene segment. Rearrangements were classified as productive when the CDR3 lacked stop codons and remained in frame with V and J, and all other rearrangements were classified as non-productive. CDR3 was defined according to IMGT convention as the region running from the second conserved V-encoded cysteine to the conserved J-encoded phenylalanine. The earlier analysis of 587 of the donors excluded sequences that lacked an unambiguous match to a single V gene segment. In an earlier analysis of almost 600 of the donors, a V segment was called functional when productive rearrangements were above 56.7%, and segregating when the standard deviation between donors exceeded 5%. To diagnose cytomegalovirus status from the catalog of TCR beta chain sequences, a statistical classification framework was built. A later analysis assigned V and J genes by comparing TCR nucleotide sequences with IMGT/GENE-DB human TR gene sequences. The TCRdist pipeline was used in a later analysis to assign CDR3 sequences and most-parsimonious VDJ recombination scenarios. A later analysis defined each TCR beta chain by its CDR3 amino acid sequence plus V-gene family, and excluded reads lacking a unique V-gene family. In a later analysis, 450 to 600 highly shared, low-generation-probability nucleotide sequences were removed to address suspected cross-contamination and a sequencing artifact. In a later analysis, a clonal expansion index for each public chain was calculated from normalized within-repertoire ranks of inferred template counts. In a later analysis, generation probabilities were computed with a VDJ recombination model fitted to out-of-frame rearrangements, and the resulting probabilities were checked against IGoR. In a later analysis, TCR-TCR, TCR-HLA and TCR-CMV co-occurrence was scored with hypergeometric tests, and a repertoire-size bias correction was applied to TCR pairs. False discovery rates were estimated in a later analysis by permuting HLA or CMV assignments 20 times. In a later analysis, co-occurring TCRs were grouped using DBSCAN, and TCRdist sequence similarity was added for clustering within HLA-allele-positive subsets. For co-occurrence clustering, repertoires with fewer than 30,000 or more than 120,000 public chains were excluded, along with a handful of repertoires with anomalous nucleotide sharing. The source is immuneACCESS, and TCRdb retained only in-frame sequences with V and J called. Part of the clones is not carried over; for the studies checked, unresolved V genes explain less than half of this, and the remainder is unexplained. Clone size and the V and J calls come from that table; the DNA yielded D and trimming. The sample records about 200,000 clones, approximately 87% of which are singletons. The ten largest clones represent 1% to 1.5% of the sample.

The TCR originated in a man between 25 and 39 years old in good health and CMV-seronegative. Sequencing was done on a sample of PBMCs.

The encoded CDR3 is CASSYVGTGTKTQYF. The DNA sequence follows: TGTGCCAGCAGTTACGTGGGGACAGGGACTAAGACCCAGTACTTC. The chain is assembled from TRBV28 and TRBJ2-5, and 9 bases in between align with TRBD1. The CDR3 starts with the cysteine, ends with the phenylalanine, and has 15 residues. Only the CDR3 portion is preserved as DNA: 45 bases, with reading frame beginning at the first base. The CDR1 and CDR2 encoded by the germline V gene are MDHEN and SYDVKM. Clipping removes 4 bases from V and 6 bases from J, with 9 as the unmatched junction base count.